The present T cell receptor beta chain was sequenced within a study of blood T cell repertoires in COVID-19. Study context: Some COVID-19 samples were acute and others convalescent; all came from the United States, Italy and Spain. T cells, B-cell-depleted T cells, or PBMCs supplied cDNA or gDNA.

How the authors handled the data: Amplification of reference gene primers was used by the study to estimate nucleated cell counts. Profiled with immunoSEQ multiplex PCR; TCRdb holds only in-frame clones, not every one. Clone size and V and J calls were adopted from that table, with D and trimming inferred from the DNA. Here the sample spans about 120,000 clones, approximately 88% being singletons. CDR3 length: 15 amino acids. Germline V lookup: CDR1 SGHTA, CDR2 FQGNSA. Trimming at V came to 3 bases and at J to 2 bases, leaving 7 bases not matched to a gene. The chain employs TRBV7-2 and TRBJ2-7; TRBD2 matches at 7 bases. This TCR came from a man aged 45-65 years with acute or convalescent COVID-19. The sequenced material came from peripheral blood. The CDR3, as DNA: TGTGCCAGCAGCTTGAGAGCCGGGACTACCTACGAGCAGTACTTC. Its protein product is CASSLRAGTTYEQYF. Full variable domain (missing parts from reference TRBV7-2 and TRBJ2-7): GAGVSQSPSNKVTEKGKDVELRCDPISGHTALYWYRQSLGQGLEFLIYFQGNSAPDKSGLPSDRFSAERTGGSVSTLTIQRTQQEDSAVYLCASSLRAGTTYEQYFGPGTRLTVT.